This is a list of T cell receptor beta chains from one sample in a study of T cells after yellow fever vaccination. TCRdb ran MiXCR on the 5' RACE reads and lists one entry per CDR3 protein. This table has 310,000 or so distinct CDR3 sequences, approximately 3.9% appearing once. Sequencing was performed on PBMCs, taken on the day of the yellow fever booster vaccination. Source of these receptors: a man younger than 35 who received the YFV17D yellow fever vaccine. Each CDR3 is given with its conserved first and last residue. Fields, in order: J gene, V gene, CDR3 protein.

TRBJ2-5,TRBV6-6,CASSWGAGETQYF
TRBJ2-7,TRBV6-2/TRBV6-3,CASTYPTPTGEQYF
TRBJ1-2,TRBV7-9,CASSPRGHYYGYTF
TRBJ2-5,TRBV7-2,CASSTTGGELSQYF
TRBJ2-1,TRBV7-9,CASSSRTGTTYNEQFF
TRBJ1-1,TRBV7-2,CASSKYRDTEAFF
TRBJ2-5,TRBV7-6,CASSYGAASQETQYF
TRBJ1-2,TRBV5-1,CASSLDVSNGDSTF
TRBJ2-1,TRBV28,CASSPQTGRNEQFF
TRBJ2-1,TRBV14,CASSQSGPSYNEQFF
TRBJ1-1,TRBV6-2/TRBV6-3,CATTRGTVNTEAFF
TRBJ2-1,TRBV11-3,CASSNPGQGAHNEQFF
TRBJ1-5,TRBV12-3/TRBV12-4,CASSLGQNQHF
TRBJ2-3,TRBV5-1,CASSYEGVSTDTQYF
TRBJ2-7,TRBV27,CASSPRSQPTYEQYF
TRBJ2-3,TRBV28,CATDWGHTDTQYF
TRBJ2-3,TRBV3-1,CASSQVPDTQYF
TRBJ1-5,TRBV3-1,CASSHSIQGGQPQHF
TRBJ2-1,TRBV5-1,CASSSTSGGRSYNEQFF
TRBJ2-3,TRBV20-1,CSARTSDLTNTQYF
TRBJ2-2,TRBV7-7,CASSPQLGGELFF
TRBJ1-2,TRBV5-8,CASSWGTGGDYGYTF
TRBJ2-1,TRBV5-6,CASSSGQGWFF
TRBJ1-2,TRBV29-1,CSPYEPNYGYTF
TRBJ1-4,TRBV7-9,CASSFFEEKLFF
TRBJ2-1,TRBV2,CASSLTGYSYNEQFF
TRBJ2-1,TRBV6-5,CASGGGTGNEQFF
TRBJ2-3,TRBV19,CASSIALLTDTQYF
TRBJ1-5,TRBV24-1,CATSDNSWTGERPQHF
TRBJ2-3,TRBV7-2,CASSLGLAGGWDTQYF